This T cell receptor (beta chain) was sequenced in a study of blood T cells in healthy people across ages. Broader study findings: PBMC samples, being unsorted, prevented any conclusive comparison of naive and antigen-experienced cells. Age brought a roughly linear fall in TCR beta diversity measured per million T cells.

Next came a second PCR, run for roughly 6 to 11 cycles, which used a sample-barcoded 5' primer along with a J-beta primer mix. Sequencing of every sample gave 3 million or more CDR3-containing paired-end reads. MiXCR, run by TCRdb on the 5' RACE reads, gives a single entry per CDR3 protein. The repertoire holds around 1,600,000 distinct CDR3 sequences, with 35% to 45% as singletons. On this clonotype: Its antigen remains unidentified.

Per-sample yields of isolated PBMCs were at least 6.5 million. The ends were cut back, 4 bases at V and 5 bases at J, with 16 bases in the middle. The CDR3 totals 15 residues. Germline V gene sequence: CDR1 SEHNR, CDR2 FQNEAQ (reference sequence). Sequencing was carried out using blood. This TCR was sampled from a woman between 18 and 30 years old in good health. The rearrangement links TRBV7-9 to TRBJ2-3, with D possibly being TRBD1 (6 bases). In DNA form, the CDR3 reads TGTGCCAGCAGCTCCGAGGGGGTCCGTGGAGATACGCAGTATTTT. Protein: CASSSEGVRGDTQYF.